What follows describes a single TCR beta chain. Original processing notes: The authors estimated nucleated cell counts from reference gene primer amplification. Profiled with immunoSEQ multiplex PCR; TCRdb holds only in-frame clones, not every one. V and J calls plus clone size are reproduced from that table; the DNA served to infer D and trimming. The sample contains 250,000 to 300,000 clones, 80% to 90% of which appear only once. This specimen belongs to a study of blood T cell repertoires in COVID-19. Looking at the study overall: Samples representing acute and convalescent COVID-19 were sourced from the United States, Italy and Spain. T cells, B-cell-depleted T cells, or PBMCs supplied cDNA or gDNA.

CDR1 and CDR2 from the germline V gene are KGHSH and LQKENI. This CDR3 has 15 residues. Deletions cut 6 bases from V and 4 bases from J, with 16 bases between. Followed over time, Seattle patients had been enrolled while infection was active. The clonotype was recovered from a woman in her 50s with COVID-19, enrolled during active disease. The sample comprised peripheral blood. J is TRBJ2-1 and V is TRBV18, with no clear D. For the CDR3, the DNA is TGTGCCAGCTCCTTCGGAGTAGCTGAATACAATGAGCAGTTCTTC. It encodes CASSFGVAEYNEQFF.